This T cell receptor (beta chain) emerged from a study of long-term antiretroviral therapy in people with HIV. At survey level, the immunoSEQ assay was run in its v3.0 version. The assay was immunoSEQ multiplex PCR, and TCRdb's table has in-frame clones only and misses some. The sample carries tens of thousands of clones, about 90% recorded once. The TCR was taken from a woman between 45 and 65 years old with HIV. Here the sequenced sample was unsorted PBMCs, taken 1.2 years after starting antiretroviral therapy.

In nucleotides, the CDR3 is TGCGCCAGCAGCTGGGGACTAAGCGGGGGCCACCCTCAAGCTACGCAGTATTTT. This codes for CASSWGLSGGHPQATQYF. V and J are TRBV5-1 and TRBJ2-3; 8 bases fit TRBD2. The CDR3 has 18 amino acids. The germline gives CDR1 SGHRS, CDR2 YFSETQ. V lost 3 bases, J lost 8 bases, and 20 bases stayed unmatched.